A selection of T cell receptor beta chains follows, all from one sample in a study of blood T cell repertoires in COVID-19. Profiled with immunoSEQ multiplex PCR; TCRdb holds only in-frame clones, not every one. The profile shows about 310,000 clones, 87% of them singletons. The sequenced sample consisted of PBMCs or T cells enriched from blood (not recorded which). These receptors were obtained from a woman in her late teens or twenties who had recovered from COVID-19. Both conserved end residues are part of each CDR3. Each record gives: clone size, J gene, D gene, V gene, CDR3 protein, CDR3 DNA. A D gene is named only where the DNA matches it firmly. A clone size is listed for some rows: how often the clone was seen (once, few, many), or a class if it is expanded.

>.|TRBJ1-1|.|TRBV11-2
CASSLEGHTEAFF
TGTGCCAGCAGCTTAGAGGGGCACACTGAAGCTTTCTTT
>.|TRBJ2-7|.|TRBV6-2/TRBV6-3
CASSMDSYEQYF
TGTGCCAGCAGTATGGACAGCTACGAGCAGTACTTC
>.|TRBJ2-7|.|TRBV7-2
CASSLNRDYEQYF
TGTGCCAGCAGCTTAAATCGGGACTACGAGCAGTACTTC
>.|TRBJ2-1|.|TRBV7-9
CASSLASGFVRQFF
TGTGCCAGCAGCTTAGCGTCCGGTTTCGTACGGCAGTTCTTC
>.|TRBJ2-7|TRBD2|TRBV7-9
CASTQHTGGAYEQYF
TGTGCCAGCACCCAGCATACGGGGGGGGCCTACGAGCAGTACTTC
>.|TRBJ2-7|TRBD1|TRBV7-9
CASSQLNRGPYEQYF
TGTGCCAGCAGCCAACTAAACAGGGGCCCCTACGAGCAGTACTTC
>.|TRBJ2-3|TRBD2|TRBV14
CASSQVRGRALFADTQYF
TGTGCCAGCAGCCAAGTACGGGGGAGGGCCTTATTTGCAGATACGCAGTATTTT
>.|TRBJ2-2|TRBD1|TRBV5-1
CASSGRTGVSTGELFF
TGCGCCAGCAGCGGGCGGACAGGGGTGAGCACCGGGGAGCTGTTTTTT
>.|TRBJ2-3|TRBD2|TRBV25-1
CASVVSGSTDTQYF
TGTGCCAGCGTCGTGAGCGGGAGTACAGATACGCAGTATTTT
>.|TRBJ1-2|.|TRBV6-1
CASSETPGPNYGYTF
TGTGCCAGCAGTGAAACCCCAGGGCCGAACTATGGCTACACCTTC
>.|TRBJ2-1|.|TRBV24-1
CATSDQAGGVYNEQFF
TGTGCCACCAGTGACCAAGCCGGAGGCGTTTACAATGAGCAGTTCTTC
>few|TRBJ1-2|TRBD1|TRBV2
CASTSGQGVYGYTF
TGTGCCAGCACTTCCGGACAGGGGGTCTATGGCTACACCTTC
>.|TRBJ1-6|TRBD1|TRBV30
CACGTANSYNSPLHF
TGTGCCTGCGGGACAGCCAACTCCTATAATTCACCCCTCCACTTT
>.|TRBJ2-5|TRBD2|TRBV6-1
CASSEWGSGRARETQYF
TGTGCCAGCAGTGAATGGGGTAGCGGGAGGGCCAGAGAGACCCAGTACTTC
>.|TRBJ1-6|TRBD1|TRBV18
CASSPGQTVDSPLHF
TGTGCCAGCTCACCGGGACAGACCGTGGATTCACCCCTCCACTTT
>.|TRBJ1-3|.|TRBV4-3
CASSQIPGVGNTIYF
TGCGCCAGCAGCCAAATACCCGGGGTTGGAAACACCATATATTTT
>.|TRBJ2-7|.|TRBV12-3/TRBV12-4
CASSRDDSYEQYF
TGTGCCAGCAGTCGCGACGACAGTTACGAGCAGTACTTC
>.|TRBJ1-6|.|TRBV4-2
CASSQDTDSPLHF
TGTGCCAGCAGCCAAGATACAGATTCACCCCTCCACTTT
>.|TRBJ1-1|TRBD1|TRBV7-8
CASSPTGQKNTEAFF
TGTGCCAGCAGCCCGACGGGACAGAAGAACACTGAAGCTTTCTTT
>.|TRBJ1-1|TRBD1|TRBV6-6
CASTVTGGAEAFF
TGTGCCAGCACCGTTACAGGGGGGGCTGAAGCTTTCTTT
>many|TRBJ1-2|.|TRBV15
CATSRDTHGGGYTF
TGTGCCACCAGCAGGGACACCCACGGAGGGGGCTACACCTTC
>.|TRBJ1-1|.|TRBV7-9
CASIPGGGDTEAFF
TGTGCCAGCATCCCTGGTGGGGGGGACACTGAAGCTTTCTTT
>.|TRBJ1-2|TRBD1|TRBV11-2
CASSLGAGGNYGYTF
TGTGCCAGCAGCTTAGGGGCAGGGGGCAACTATGGCTACACCTTC
>.|TRBJ2-1|.|TRBV28
CASSPRGGAYNEQFF
TGTGCCAGCAGCCCCCGAGGGGGGGCCTACAATGAGCAGTTCTTC
>.|TRBJ2-1|.|TRBV7-7
CATPPARDSYNEQFF
TGTGCCACCCCCCCCGCGCGGGACTCCTACAATGAGCAGTTCTTC
>.|TRBJ2-5|TRBD2|TRBV7-6
CASSLSGREETQYF
TGTGCCAGCAGCCTGTCCGGGAGGGAGGAGACCCAGTACTTC
>.|TRBJ2-5|TRBD2|TRBV5-5
CASSPLLAGVETQYF
TGTGCCAGCAGCCCCCTACTAGCGGGGGTAGAGACCCAGTACTTC
>.|TRBJ1-2|.|TRBV6-5
CASSYRGAPWYGYTF
TGTGCCAGCAGTTACCGGGGGGCACCTTGGTATGGCTACACCTTC